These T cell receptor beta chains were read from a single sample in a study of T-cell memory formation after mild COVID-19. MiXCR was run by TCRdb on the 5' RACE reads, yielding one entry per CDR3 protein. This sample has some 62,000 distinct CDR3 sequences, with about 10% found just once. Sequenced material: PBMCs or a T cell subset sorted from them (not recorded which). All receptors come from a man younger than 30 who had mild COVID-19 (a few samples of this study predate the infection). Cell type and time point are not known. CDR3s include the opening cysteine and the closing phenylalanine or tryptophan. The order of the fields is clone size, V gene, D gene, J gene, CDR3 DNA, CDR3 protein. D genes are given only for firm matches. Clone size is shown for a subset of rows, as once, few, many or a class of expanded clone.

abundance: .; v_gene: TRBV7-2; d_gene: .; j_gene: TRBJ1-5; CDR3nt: TGTGCCAGCAGCGTAGGGGCGGGGGATCAGCCCCAGCATTTT; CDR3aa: CASSVGAGDQPQHF
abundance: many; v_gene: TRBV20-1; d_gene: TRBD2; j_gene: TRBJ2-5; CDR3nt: TGCAGTGCGGCGGGGGGATATTTGCGAGAGACCCAGTACTTC; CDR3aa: CSAAGGYLRETQYF
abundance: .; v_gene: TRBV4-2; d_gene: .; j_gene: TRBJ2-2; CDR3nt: TGTGCCAGCAGCCAATCTAGACAGTCGGGCACCGGGGAGCTGTTTTTT; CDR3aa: CASSQSRQSGTGELFF
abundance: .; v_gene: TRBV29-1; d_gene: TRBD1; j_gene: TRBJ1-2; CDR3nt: TGCAGCGTTTTCGGCCAGGGGGCTGGCTACACCTTC; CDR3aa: CSVFGQGAGYTF
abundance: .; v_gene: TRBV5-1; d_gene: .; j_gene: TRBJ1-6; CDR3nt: TGCGCCAGCAGCTTGGGTTTCGGCGATAATTCACCCCTCCACTTT; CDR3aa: CASSLGFGDNSPLHF
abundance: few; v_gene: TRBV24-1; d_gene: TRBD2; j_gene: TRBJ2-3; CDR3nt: TGTGCCACCAGTGATTCTTCTAGCGGAACTAGCACAGATACGCAGTATTTT; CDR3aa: CATSDSSSGTSTDTQYF
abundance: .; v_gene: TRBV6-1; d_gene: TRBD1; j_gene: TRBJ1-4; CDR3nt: TGTGCCAGCAAACCGGGACAGGGGCGAAAACTGTTTTTT; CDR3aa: CASKPGQGRKLFF
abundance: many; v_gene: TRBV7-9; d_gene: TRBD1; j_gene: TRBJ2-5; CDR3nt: TGTGCCAGCAGTCTTAGGACAGGTCCGGCCCAAGAGACCCAGTACTTC; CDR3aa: CASSLRTGPAQETQYF
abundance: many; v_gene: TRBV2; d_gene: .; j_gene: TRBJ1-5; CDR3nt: TGTGCCAGCAGTGGCCCCTCCGCGTATCAGCCCCAGCATTTT; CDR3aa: CASSGPSAYQPQHF
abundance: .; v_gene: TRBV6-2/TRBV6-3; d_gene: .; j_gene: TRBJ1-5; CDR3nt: TGTGCCAGCAGTCGGGGGGCGGGTCAGCCCCAGCATTTT; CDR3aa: CASSRGAGQPQHF
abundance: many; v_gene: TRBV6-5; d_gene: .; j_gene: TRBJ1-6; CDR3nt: TGTGCCAGCCGCAGTTATAATTCACCCCTCCACTTT; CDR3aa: CASRSYNSPLHF
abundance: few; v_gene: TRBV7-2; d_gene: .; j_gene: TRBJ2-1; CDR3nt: TGTGCCAGCAGCTTGGAGAATGAGCAGTTCTTC; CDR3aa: CASSLENEQFF
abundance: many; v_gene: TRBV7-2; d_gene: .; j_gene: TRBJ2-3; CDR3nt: TGTGCCAGCAGTTTTAGATCGCGGGGAAGCACAGATACGCAGTATTTT; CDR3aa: CASSFRSRGSTDTQYF
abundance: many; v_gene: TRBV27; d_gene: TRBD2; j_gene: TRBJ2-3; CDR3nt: TGTGCCAGCAGTGGGCCGGCGGGGGTCGAAGCGCAGTATTTT; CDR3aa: CASSGPAGVEAQYF
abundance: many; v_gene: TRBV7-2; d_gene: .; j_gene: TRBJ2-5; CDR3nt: TGTGCCAGCAGCTTTACGAAAAGAGAGACCCAGTACTTC; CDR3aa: CASSFTKRETQYF
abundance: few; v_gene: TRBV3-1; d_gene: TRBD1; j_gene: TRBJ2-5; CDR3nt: TGTGCCAGCAGCCAAACAGGGGACCTCCAAGAGACCCAGTACTTC; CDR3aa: CASSQTGDLQETQYF
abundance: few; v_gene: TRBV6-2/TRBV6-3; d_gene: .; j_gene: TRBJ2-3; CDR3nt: TGTGCCAGCAGTCCTGGCCGGACAGAAGTCACAGATACGCAGTATTTT; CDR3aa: CASSPGRTEVTDTQYF
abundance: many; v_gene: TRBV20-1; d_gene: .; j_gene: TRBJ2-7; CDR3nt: TGCAGTGCTAGGGTTCCCGGTGTGGCCCGCGAGCAGTACTTC; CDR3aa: CSARVPGVAREQYF
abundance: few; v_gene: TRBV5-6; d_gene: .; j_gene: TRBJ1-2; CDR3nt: TGTGCCAGCAGCTTCCAACTGGGACCGTTAAATAACTATGGCTACACCTTC; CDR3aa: CASSFQLGPLNNYGYTF
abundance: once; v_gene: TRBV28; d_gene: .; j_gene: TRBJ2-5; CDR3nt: TGTGCCGCGCGCGTCAGGGGGGAACAAGAGACCCAGTACTTC; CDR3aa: CAARVRGEQETQYF
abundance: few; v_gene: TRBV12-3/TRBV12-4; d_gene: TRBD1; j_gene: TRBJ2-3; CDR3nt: TGTGCCAGCAGCCCCAGGACAGGGAAAGCGACAGATACGCAGTATTTT; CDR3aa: CASSPRTGKATDTQYF
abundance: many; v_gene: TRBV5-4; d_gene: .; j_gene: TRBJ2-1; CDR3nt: TGTGCCAGCAGCTGGGGTAATGAGCAGTTCTTC; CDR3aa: CASSWGNEQFF
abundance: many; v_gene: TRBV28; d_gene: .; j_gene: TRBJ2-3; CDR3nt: TGTGCCAGCACCAGCTTCACAGATACGCAGTATTTT; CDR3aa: CASTSFTDTQYF
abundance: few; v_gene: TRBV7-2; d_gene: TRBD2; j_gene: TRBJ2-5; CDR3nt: TGTGCCAGCACCACTTTCGGGGGGGCAGAGACCCAGTACTTC; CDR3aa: CASTTFGGAETQYF
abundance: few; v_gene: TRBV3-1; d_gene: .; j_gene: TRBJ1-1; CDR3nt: TGTGCCAGCAGCCCCACCGGGACGGGTACTGAAGCTTTCTTT; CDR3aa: CASSPTGTGTEAFF
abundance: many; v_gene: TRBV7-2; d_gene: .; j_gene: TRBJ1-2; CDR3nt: TGTGCCAGCAGATTAGCAGGGGAGGATGGCTACACCTTC; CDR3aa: CASRLAGEDGYTF
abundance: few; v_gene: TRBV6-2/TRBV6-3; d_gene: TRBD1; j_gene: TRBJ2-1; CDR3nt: TGTGCCAGCAGTTACGGACAGGGGAAAGGGTCCGAATCCTCCTACAATGAGCAGTTCTTC; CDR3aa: CASSYGQGKGSESSYNEQFF
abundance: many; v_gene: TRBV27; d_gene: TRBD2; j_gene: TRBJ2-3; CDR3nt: TGTGCCAGCAGTTTATCGAGCGGGGATAGCACAGATACGCAGTATTTT; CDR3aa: CASSLSSGDSTDTQYF
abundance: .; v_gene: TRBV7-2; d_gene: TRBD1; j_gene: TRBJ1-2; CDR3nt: TGTGCCAGCGGGGAGACATGGGAGGGGGCAGGTAGCTACACCTTC; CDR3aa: CASGETWEGAGSYTF
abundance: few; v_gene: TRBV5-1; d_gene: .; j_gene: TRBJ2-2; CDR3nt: TGCGCCAGCAGCTCATACAGGGCCTCCGATACCGGGGAGCTGTTTTTT; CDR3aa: CASSSYRASDTGELFF
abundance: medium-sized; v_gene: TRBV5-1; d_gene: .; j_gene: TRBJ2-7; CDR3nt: TGTGCCAGCAGTCTTCAGGGCTACGAGCAGTACTTC; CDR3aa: CASSLQGYEQYF
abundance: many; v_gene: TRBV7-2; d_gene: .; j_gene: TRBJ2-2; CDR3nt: TGTGCCAGCAGTAACCAGTTCGCCGGGGAGCTGTTTTTT; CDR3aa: CASSNQFAGELFF
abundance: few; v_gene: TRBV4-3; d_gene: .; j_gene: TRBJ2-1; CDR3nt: TGCGCCAGCAGCCAAGAGTCCGGGGCCCGCGAGCAGTTCTTC; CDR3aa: CASSQESGAREQFF
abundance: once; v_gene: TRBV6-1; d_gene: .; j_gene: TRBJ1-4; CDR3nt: TGTGCCAGCAGTGAAGGAGGCGGACCAACTAATGAAAAACTGTTTTTT; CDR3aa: CASSEGGGPTNEKLFF
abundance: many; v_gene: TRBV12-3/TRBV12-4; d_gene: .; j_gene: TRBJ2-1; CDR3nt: TGTGCCAGCAGAATTGACGGGGAAAATGAGCAGTTCTTC; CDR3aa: CASRIDGENEQFF
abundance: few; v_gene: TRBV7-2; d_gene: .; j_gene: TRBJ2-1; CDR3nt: TGTGCCAGCAGCTTAGCGCAGGTTAGCTCCTACAATGAGCAGTTCTTC; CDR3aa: CASSLAQVSSYNEQFF
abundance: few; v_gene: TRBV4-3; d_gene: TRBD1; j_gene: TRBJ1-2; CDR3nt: TGCGCCAGCAGCCAACGCGGGACAGAGGAATACACCTTC; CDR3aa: CASSQRGTEEYTF
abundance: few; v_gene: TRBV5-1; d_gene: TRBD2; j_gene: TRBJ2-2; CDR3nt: TGCGCCAGCAGCATGTCTAGCGGGGCGATAAACACCGGGGAGCTGTTTTTT; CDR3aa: CASSMSSGAINTGELFF
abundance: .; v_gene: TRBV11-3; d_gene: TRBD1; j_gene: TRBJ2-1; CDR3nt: TGTGCCAGCAGCCCCCAGGGACAGGGGGCCAGGGAGCAGTTCTTC; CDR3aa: CASSPQGQGAREQFF
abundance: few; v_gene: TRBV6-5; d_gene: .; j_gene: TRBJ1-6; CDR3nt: TGTGCCAGCAGTTACTCGGTGGGGGAGGGAACACCCCTCCACTTT; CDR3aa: CASSYSVGEGTPLHF
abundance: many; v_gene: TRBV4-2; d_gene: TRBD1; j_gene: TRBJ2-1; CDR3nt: TGTGCCAGCAGCCGTGAACAACAGGGGGCGGATGAGCAGTTCTTC; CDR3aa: CASSREQQGADEQFF
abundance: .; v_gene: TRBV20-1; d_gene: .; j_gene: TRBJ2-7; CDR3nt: TGCAGTGTCCTACTAGGGATCTCCTACGAGCAGTACTTC; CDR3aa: CSVLLGISYEQYF
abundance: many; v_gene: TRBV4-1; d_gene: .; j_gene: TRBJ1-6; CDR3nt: TGCGCCAGCAGCCACCCAGGGTGGAGCTCACCCCTCCACTTT; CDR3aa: CASSHPGWSSPLHF
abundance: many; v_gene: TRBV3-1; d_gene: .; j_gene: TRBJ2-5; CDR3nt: TGTGCCAGCAGCCAAGGACTACAAGAGACCCAGTACTTC; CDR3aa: CASSQGLQETQYF
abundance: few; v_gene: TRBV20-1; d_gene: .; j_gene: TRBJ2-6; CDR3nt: TGCAGTGCTAGAGAATCCGCCTCTGGGGCCAACGTCCTGACTTTC; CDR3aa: CSARESASGANVLTF
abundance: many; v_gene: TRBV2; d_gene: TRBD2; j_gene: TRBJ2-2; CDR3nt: TGTGCCACCCCGGGTAGCGGGGGTGCGAACACCGGGGAGCTGTTTTTT; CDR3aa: CATPGSGGANTGELFF
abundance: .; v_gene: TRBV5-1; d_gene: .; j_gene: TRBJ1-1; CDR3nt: TGCGCCAGCAGCCTAGAGGACACTGAAGCTTTCTTT; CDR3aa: CASSLEDTEAFF
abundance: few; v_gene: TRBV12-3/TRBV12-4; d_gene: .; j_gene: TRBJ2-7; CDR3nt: TGTGCCAGCAGTTTAGCAGCCGGCTCCTACGAGCAGTACTTC; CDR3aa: CASSLAAGSYEQYF
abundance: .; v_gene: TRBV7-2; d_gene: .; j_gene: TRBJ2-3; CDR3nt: TGTGCCAGCAGCTTAGGGGGGGCTGGTTCTGCAGATACGCAGTATTTT; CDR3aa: CASSLGGAGSADTQYF
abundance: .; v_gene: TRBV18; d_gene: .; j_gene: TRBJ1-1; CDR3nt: TGTGCCAGCTCACCGCTGGGCGGGAACACTGAAGCTTTCTTT; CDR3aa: CASSPLGGNTEAFF
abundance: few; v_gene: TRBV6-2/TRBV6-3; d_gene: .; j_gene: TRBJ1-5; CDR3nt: TGTGCCAGCACGAGTCTGGGTAGCAATCAGCCCCAGCATTTT; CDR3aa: CASTSLGSNQPQHF
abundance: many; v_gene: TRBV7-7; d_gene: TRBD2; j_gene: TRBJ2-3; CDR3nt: TGTGCCAGCAGCCCGGGGGGTTATACGCAGTATTTT; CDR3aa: CASSPGGYTQYF
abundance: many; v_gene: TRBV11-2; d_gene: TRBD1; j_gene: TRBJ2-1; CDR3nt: TGTGCCAGCAGCTCGACAGGGGGCGATGAGCAGTTCTTC; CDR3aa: CASSSTGGDEQFF
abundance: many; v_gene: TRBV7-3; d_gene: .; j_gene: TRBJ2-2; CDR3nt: TGTGCCAGCAGCTTAGGACAGTTTGCCGGGGAGCTGTTTTTT; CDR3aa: CASSLGQFAGELFF